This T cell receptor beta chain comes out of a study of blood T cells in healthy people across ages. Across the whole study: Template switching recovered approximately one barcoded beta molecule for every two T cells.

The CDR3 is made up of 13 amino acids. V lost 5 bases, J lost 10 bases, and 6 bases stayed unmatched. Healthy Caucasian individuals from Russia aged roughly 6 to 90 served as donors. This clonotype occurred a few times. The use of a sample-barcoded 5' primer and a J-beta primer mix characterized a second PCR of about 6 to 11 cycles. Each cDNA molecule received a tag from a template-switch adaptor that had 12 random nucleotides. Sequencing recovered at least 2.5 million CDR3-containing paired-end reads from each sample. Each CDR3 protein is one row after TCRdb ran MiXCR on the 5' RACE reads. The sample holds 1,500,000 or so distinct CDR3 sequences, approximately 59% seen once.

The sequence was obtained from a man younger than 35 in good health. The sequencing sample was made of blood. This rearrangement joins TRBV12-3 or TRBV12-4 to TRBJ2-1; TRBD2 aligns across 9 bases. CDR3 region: CASSPRTSVEQFF. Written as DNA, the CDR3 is TGTGCCAGCAGTCCCCGGACTAGCGTAGAGCAGTTCTTC.